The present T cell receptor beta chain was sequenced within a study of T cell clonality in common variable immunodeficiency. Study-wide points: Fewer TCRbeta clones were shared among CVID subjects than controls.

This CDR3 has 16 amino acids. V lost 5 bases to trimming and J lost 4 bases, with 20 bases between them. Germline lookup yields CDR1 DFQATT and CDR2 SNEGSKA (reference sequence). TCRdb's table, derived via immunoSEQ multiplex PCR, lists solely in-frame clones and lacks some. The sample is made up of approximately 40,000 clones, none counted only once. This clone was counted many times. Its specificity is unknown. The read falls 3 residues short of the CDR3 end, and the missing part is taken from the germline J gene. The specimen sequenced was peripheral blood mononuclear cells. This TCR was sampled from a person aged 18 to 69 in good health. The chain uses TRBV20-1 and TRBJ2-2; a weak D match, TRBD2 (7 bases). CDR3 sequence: CSAYRAGALGTGELFF. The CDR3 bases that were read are TGCAGTGCTTATCGGGCGGGGGCCCTGGGCACCGGGGAG.